Below, 30 T cell receptor beta chains from the same sample are listed, as sequenced in a study of blood T cell repertoires in COVID-19 (TCRdb year 2020). Library creation used the immunoSEQ multiplex PCR assay. What TCRdb holds here is the immuneACCESS table cut down to in-frame rearrangements. Part of the clones is not present; checked against another copy, under half of the missing clones reflect an unresolved V gene, and the others are unexplained. The table for this sample lists roughly 100,000 clones; roughly 80% of them were counted only once. The leading ten clones occupy about 15% of the sample. Sequenced input: peripheral blood. The receptors come from a woman older than 75 with active or convalescent COVID-19.

In this sample, this clone turned up a few times. The J gene is TRBJ1-2, the V gene TRBV28, with D possibly matching TRBD1 (5 bases). The ends were cut back, 5 bases at V and 4 bases at J, with 17 bases in the middle. Germline V gene data show CDR1 as MDHEN and CDR2 as SYDVKM. This CDR3 is built from 15 residues. The chain's CDR3 is CASSDGALGIYGYTF. The DNA for the CDR3 is TGTGCCAGCAGTGATGGGGCACTTGGGATCTATGGCTACACCTTC.

The J gene is TRBJ2-3, the V gene TRBV10-3; tentative D call: TRBD1 (6 bases). CDR1 and CDR2 from the germline V gene are ENHRY and SYGVKD. The CDR3 loop spans 13 amino acids. Trimming cost V 11 bases and J 2 bases, with 14 bases left between them. CDR3 region: CALSRGYTDTQYF. The CDR3 DNA reads as TGTGCCCTATCTAGGGGGTACACAGATACGCAGTATTTT.

The chain carries TRBV7-2 and TRBJ1-6, with TRBD1 matching 7 bases. V was clipped by 5 bases and J by 0 bases; unmatched bases: 1. Germline-derived CDR1 and CDR2 are SGHTA and FQGNSA. This CDR3 is 15 amino acids long. CDR3 region: CASSRDSSYNSPLHF. The CDR3 coding sequence is TGTGCCAGCAGCCGGGACAGCTCCTATAATTCACCCCTCCACTTT.

The V gene is TRBV27, the J gene TRBJ1-5; tentative D call: TRBD1 (6 bases). The length of the CDR3 is 16 residues. CDR1 MNHEY and CDR2 SMNVEV come from the germline V gene (reference sequence). Trimming cost V 8 bases and J 0 bases, with 17 bases left between them. CDR3 region: CASGQSAQGSNQPQHF. CDR3 sequence (DNA): TGTGCCAGCGGCCAAAGCGCACAGGGTAGCAATCAGCCCCAGCATTTT.

The table lists this clone with a few counts. The genes are TRBV19 and TRBJ2-2; tentatively, D is TRBD1 (6 bases). Germline CDR1 and CDR2: LNHDA and SQIVND (reference sequence). The CDR3 contains 15 residues. The V end was cut by 10 bases, the J end by 0 bases, with 15 bases between. Here the CDR3 DNA reads TGTGCCACCAAAAGGGACAATGCGAACACCGGGGAGCTGTTTTTT. Translating it yields CATKRDNANTGELFF.

This chain links TRBV6-1 with TRBJ1-1; possibly TRBD1 for D (5 bases). This CDR3 is 14 amino acids long. V lost 3 bases to trimming and J lost 7 bases, with 15 bases between them. CDR1 is MNHNS, CDR2 SASEGT, per germline. For the CDR3, the DNA is TGTGCCAGCAGTGACGGAGGGGCTACTTTTGAAGCTTTCTTT. Its translation is CASSDGGATFEAFF.

The J gene is TRBJ2-7, the V gene TRBV28, with a weak D call TRBD1 (5 bases). CDR1 and CDR2 (germline): MDHEN, SYDVKM. CDR3 length: 17 amino acids. The germline V and J ends were trimmed by 4 bases and 4 bases, with 23 bases remaining between them. The CDR3 sequence: CASSSRLSQGLGYEQYF. In DNA form, the CDR3 reads TGTGCCAGCAGTTCCCGCCTATCGCAGGGATTGGGGTACGAGCAGTACTTC.

The rearrangement links TRBV6-5 to TRBJ1-1; D possibly corresponds to TRBD1 (6 bases). Per germline, CDR1 MNHEY and CDR2 SVGAGI. Trimming cost V 2 bases and J 6 bases, with 13 bases left between them. CDR3 length equals 14 residues. The CDR3 DNA reads as TGTGCCAGCAGTTACAGGCAGGGGAGGGCTGAAGCTTTCTTT. It encodes CASSYRQGRAEAFF.

The rearrangement links TRBV6-2 or TRBV6-3 to TRBJ2-5; 10 nucleotides align to TRBD2. The CDR3 runs to 16 residues. The V gene's germline CDR1 is MNHEY and CDR2 SVGEGT. Germline trimming cut 2 bases from V and 2 bases from J; bases unmatched to any gene: 5. The DNA of the CDR3 is TGTGCCAGCAGTTACCTAGCGGGGGACATACAAGAGACCCAGTACTTC. It yields the protein CASSYLAGDIQETQYF.

This chain uses TRBV3-1 (or the pseudogene TRBV3-2) with TRBJ2-7; a weak D match, TRBD1 (6 bases). Per germline, CDR1 LGHDT and CDR2 YNNKEL (reference sequence). The CDR3 consists of 14 residues. Trimming took 7 bases from V and 1 from J, leaving 14 bases between them. This chain's CDR3 is CASTQVDSSYEQYF. The CDR3, as DNA: TGTGCCAGCACCCAGGTGGACAGTTCCTACGAGCAGTACTTC.

This clone showed up just a few times. This sequence joins TRBV7-2 and TRBJ2-7; 8 positions agree with TRBD1. There are 14 residues in the CDR3. The germline V gene has CDR1 SGHTA and CDR2 FQGNSA. Trimming at V came to 4 bases and at J to 6 bases, leaving 8 bases not matched to a gene. As DNA, the CDR3 is TGTGCCAGCAGCTCTGGACAGGGTGTTTCCGAGCAGTACTTC. Translation: CASSSGQGVSEQYF.

The chain joins TRBV30 to TRBJ2-2; 10 nucleotides agree with TRBD1. The CDR3 is made up of 14 amino acids. The V gene's germline CDR1 is GTSNPN and CDR2 SVGIG (reference sequence). With 1 base clipped from V and 4 bases from J, the junction kept 0 bases outside the gene matches. In DNA form, the CDR3 reads TGTGCCTGGAGTGGGACAGGGGGCACCGGGGAGCTGTTTTTT. Amino acid sequence: CAWSGTGGTGELFF.

The chain joins TRBV11-2 to TRBJ2-3, with D possibly being TRBD2 (5 bases). CDR1 is SGHAT and CDR2 is FQNNGV in the germline V gene. This CDR3 contains 15 residues. V shed 1 base and J shed 4 bases, with 12 bases lying between them. CDR3 in DNA: TGTGCCAGCAGCTTAGGAGGGAGCGGCCCAGATACGCAGTATTTT. Amino acids: CASSLGGSGPDTQYF.

J is TRBJ1-5 and V is TRBV19; D call uncertain. The ends were cut back, 3 bases at V and 3 bases at J, with 15 bases in the middle. This CDR3 spans 16 amino acids. The germline gives CDR1 LNHDA, CDR2 SQIVND (reference sequence). CDR3 protein: CASSIIRGLLNQPQHF. The DNA of the CDR3 is TGTGCCAGTAGTATCATACGAGGGCTACTCAATCAGCCCCAGCATTTT.

This clone showed up just once. The rearrangement links TRBV6-1 to TRBJ2-7, with D possibly matching TRBD1 (5 bases). Germline CDR1 and CDR2: MNHNS and SASEGT. V lost 2 bases, J lost 5 bases, and 16 bases lay in between. The CDR3 has 15 amino acids. The CDR3 nucleotides are TGTGCCAGCAGTGAACTCCCTCAGGGTATCCACGAGCAGTACTTC. Amino acids: CASSELPQGIHEQYF.

This sequence joins TRBV3-1 (or the pseudogene TRBV3-2) and TRBJ1-4, with a weak D call TRBD1 (5 bases). V was pared by 1 base and J by 15 bases, with 12 bases between. Looked up from germline, CDR1 is LGHDT and CDR2 is YNNKEL (reference sequence). The CDR3 covers 12 residues. This CDR3 reads CASSQGQRDLFF. Here the CDR3 DNA reads TGTGCCAGCAGCCAAGGGCAGAGGGACTTGTTTTTT.

The J gene is TRBJ2-7, the V gene TRBV30; 10 bases match TRBD1. V was clipped by 1 base and J by 4 bases; unmatched bases: 4. The germline gives CDR1 GTSNPN, CDR2 SVGIG (reference sequence). CDR3 length equals 14 residues. The CDR3 loop is CAWSGRDRGYEQYF. For the CDR3, the DNA is TGTGCCTGGAGTGGCCGGGACAGGGGTTACGAGCAGTACTTC.

This clone was observed once. V gene TRBV7-9 combines with J gene TRBJ1-1; D possibly corresponds to TRBD1 (5 bases). Germline CDR1 is SEHNR and CDR2 is FQNEAQ (reference sequence). Trimming took 4 bases from V and 1 from J, leaving 7 bases between them. The CDR3 is 13 amino acids. CDR3: CASSSGKNTEAFF. In DNA form, the CDR3 reads TGTGCCAGCAGCTCAGGGAAGAACACTGAAGCTTTCTTT.

The rearrangement joins TRBV24-1 to TRBJ2-2; 8 bases are a match to TRBD1. CDR1 and CDR2 from the germline V gene are KGHDR and SFDVKD. This CDR3 has 15 residues. The J segment lost 5 bases and the V segment lost 2 bases, leaving 3 bases of the junction unmatched. CDR3 sequence: CATSDSDRATGELFF. CDR3 sequence (DNA): TGTGCCACCAGTGATTCGGACAGGGCTACCGGGGAGCTGTTTTTT.

The CDR3 coding sequence is TGTGCCTGGAGCGCGGGACAGGGTGATCAGCCCCAGCATTTT. Its protein product is CAWSAGQGDQPQHF. The rearrangement links TRBV30 to TRBJ1-5, with 9 bases matching TRBD1. This CDR3 contains 14 residues. V was clipped by 3 bases and J by 5 bases; unmatched bases: 5. The germline CDR1 and CDR2 sequences are GTSNPN and SVGIG (reference sequence).

The chain links TRBV5-4 to TRBJ1-6; D perhaps matches TRBD1 (6 bases). With 1 base removed from V and 7 bases from J, the gap between germline ends came to 15 bases. This CDR3 comprises 16 residues. Germline V lookup: CDR1 SGHNT, CDR2 YYREEE (reference sequence). CDR3 region: CASSLLTSGGNSPLHF. CDR3 DNA sequence: TGTGCCAGCAGCTTGTTAACTTCGGGGGGCAATTCACCCCTCCACTTT.

The chain links TRBV5-5 to TRBJ1-4; tentatively, D is TRBD1 (5 bases). The CDR3 spans 15 residues. The germline V and J ends were trimmed by 4 bases and 5 bases, with 15 bases remaining between them. Germline CDR1 is SGHKS and CDR2 is YYEKEE (reference sequence). The CDR3 nucleotides are TGTGCCAGCAGCCCGTTGGGGGGTCCAAATGAAAAACTGTTTTTT. Protein: CASSPLGGPNEKLFF.

This clone came up once. The chain links TRBV10-3 to TRBJ1-3; weak D call: TRBD1 (5 bases). V was clipped by 6 bases and J by 1 base, with 7 bases between them. CDR3 length: 13 residues. Looked up from germline, CDR1 is ENHRY and CDR2 is SYGVKD. This chain's CDR3 is CAIRQASGNTIYF. CDR3 sequence (DNA): TGTGCCATCAGACAGGCTTCTGGAAACACCATATATTTT.

The chain has TRBV6-4 and TRBJ1-6; no firm D call. The CDR3 runs 14 residues. V was shortened by 6 bases and J by 7 bases, with 13 bases between the two germline ends. CDR1 is MRHNA and CDR2 is SNTAGT in the germline V gene. Written as DNA, the CDR3 is TGTGCCAGCAGAGACACTAGCACCAATTCACCCCTCCACTTT. Amino acid sequence: CASRDTSTNSPLHF.

This chain links TRBV4-2 with TRBJ1-1; D not resolved. V dropped 1 base and J dropped 1 base, with 10 bases sitting between them. Germline assignment: CDR1 LGHNA and CDR2 YNFKEQ. The CDR3 spans 15 residues. DNA for the CDR3: TGTGCCAGCAGCCAAGTAGGGAGGAGGAACACTGAAGCTTTCTTT. This sequence encodes CASSQVGRRNTEAFF.

The chain has TRBV5-1 and TRBJ2-6; the D is unclear. Germline CDR1 reads SGHRS; CDR2 reads YFSETQ. The CDR3 extends over 17 amino acids. With 0 bases removed from V and 0 bases from J, the gap between germline ends came to 10 bases. DNA for the CDR3: TGCGCCAGCAGCTTGGTTGGGCTACACTCTGGGGCCAACGTCCTGACTTTC. Residues: CASSLVGLHSGANVLTF. Full variable domain (remainder filled in from reference TRBV5-1 and TRBJ2-6): KAGVTQTPRYLIKTRGQQVTLSCSPISGHRSVSWYQQTPGQGLQFLFEYFSETQRNKGNFPGRFSGRQFSNSRSEMNVSTLELGDSALYLCASSLVGLHSGANVLTFGAGSRLTVL.

The chain has TRBV6-2 or TRBV6-3 and TRBJ1-1, with a possible D match to TRBD1 (5 bases). Germline values: CDR1 MNHEY, CDR2 SVGEGT. With 0 bases removed from V and 0 bases from J, the gap between germline ends came to 11 bases. The CDR3 sequence is 16 residues long. CDR3 bases: TGTGCCAGCAGTTACTCGGGGCACCGGATGAACACTGAAGCTTTCTTT. Translated: CASSYSGHRMNTEAFF.

The rearrangement links TRBV6-1 to TRBJ1-2; D is perhaps TRBD1 (5 bases). Trimming took 1 base from V and 2 from J, leaving 11 bases between them. CDR1 and CDR2 (germline): MNHNS, SASEGT. The length of the CDR3 is 15 residues. The CDR3 sequence is CASSEVWTLNYGYTF. In DNA form, the CDR3 reads TGTGCCAGCAGTGAAGTGTGGACACTGAACTATGGCTACACCTTC.

The rearrangement joins TRBV12-5 to TRBJ1-6; tentative D call: TRBD1 (5 bases). The CDR3 has 14 residues. Germline CDR1 LGHNT, CDR2 FRNRAP. V was shortened by 7 bases and J by 6 bases, with 13 bases between the two germline ends. CDR3 residues: CASALGQVNSPLHF. Written as DNA, the CDR3 is TGTGCTAGTGCTCTGGGGCAGGTTAATTCACCCCTCCACTTT. The whole variable domain, filled in from reference TRBV12-5 and TRBJ1-6, reads DARVTQTPRHKVTEMGQEVTMRCQPILGHNTVFWYRQTMMQGLELLAYFRNRAPLDDSGMPKDRFSAEMPDATLATLKIQPSEPRDSAVYFCASALGQVNSPLHFGNGTRLTVT.

CDR3 DNA: TGTGCCTCTACAGGGGGGGGAGAGACCCAGTACTTC. It specifies CASTGGGETQYF. The J gene is TRBJ2-5, the V gene TRBV30; perhaps TRBD1 as D (8 bases). Trimming cost V 7 bases and J 4 bases, with 13 bases left between them. The CDR3 has 12 residues. Per germline, CDR1 GTSNPN and CDR2 SVGIG (reference sequence).